Each of the 17 T cell receptor beta chains below was sequenced from the same sample in a study of molecular identifiers for immune sequencing clone quantification. TCRdb re-called the PCR reads through MiXCR, storing one row per CDR3 protein. The data contain fewer than 45,000 distinct CDR3 sequences, approximately 25% of them singletons. Source material: naive CD8+ T cells from blood, with Jurkat cell RNA spiked in. This sample's subset: FACS-sorted CD8+CD4-CCR7+CD45RA+ naive T cells. The source of these receptors is a human donor in good health. Some libraries in this study had Jurkat cell RNA spiked in.

The sample holds many counts of this clonotype. This chain connects TRBV6-2 or TRBV6-3 to TRBJ2-7; a weak D match, TRBD1 (6 bases). The CDR3 spans 13 residues. The germline V gene has CDR1 MNHEY and CDR2 SVGEGT. Trimming took 5 bases from V and 2 from J, leaving 10 bases between them. Here the CDR3 DNA reads TGTGCCAGCAGTCCGGGACACCCCTACGAGCAGTACTTC. Amino acids: CASSPGHPYEQYF.

About this clonotype itself: A single base separates this from a much larger clone, so it may be a read error. This sequence joins TRBV29-1 and TRBJ2-7, with 9 bases aligning to TRBD2. Germline V CDR1 and CDR2: SQVTM, ANQGSEA. Trimming at V came to 7 bases and at J to 3 bases, leaving 4 bases not matched to a gene. The CDR3 consists of 12 residues. In DNA, the CDR3 is TGCAGCGGTGCGGGGGGGGGCTACGAGCAGTACTTC. Encoded protein: CSGAGGGYEQYF.

This clonotype was detected once. A much larger clone is a single base away; this may be a read error. The rearrangement uses TRBV11-2 and TRBJ2-7, with 7 bases identical to TRBD1. J gave up 6 bases and V 2 bases, and 10 bases lay outside the gene matches. The CDR3 is made up of 15 amino acids. Germline CDR1 and CDR2: SGHAT and FQNNGV. The CDR3: CASSLSRGPACEQYF. The CDR3 DNA reads as TGTGCCAGCAGCTTATCAAGGGGGCCCGCCTGCGAGCAGTACTTC.

In the case of this clonotype: With a much larger clone just one base away, this may be a read error. The rearrangement links TRBV27 to TRBJ2-3; 7 nucleotides agree with TRBD2. Germline CDR1 reads MNHEY; CDR2 reads SMNVEV (reference sequence). The CDR3 is made up of 13 amino acids. The CDR3 is CASSLAGTDMQYF. The CDR3 nucleotides read TGTGCCAGCAGCTTAGCGGGCACAGATATGCAGTATTTT.

Turning to this clonotype: The junction departs from the called germline gene at one end, perhaps through a read error. The chain couples TRBV30 to TRBJ2-4; maybe TRBD1 (5 bases). CDR3 length: 16 amino acids. Germline V gene lookup returns CDR1 GTSNPN and CDR2 SVGIG (reference sequence). The CDR3 region is CARSGARELTKNIQYF. The CDR3 DNA reads TGTGCCCGGAGTGGGGCCAGGGAATTAACCAAAAACATTCAGTACTTC.

This clonotype was counted at least ten times. V usage is TRBV5-1 and J usage is TRBJ1-1; TRBD1 might be the D (6 bases). The CDR3 is 16 amino acids. The ends were cut back, 0 bases at V and 5 bases at J, with 17 bases in the middle. Germline V gene data show CDR1 as SGHRS and CDR2 as YFSETQ. The CDR3 region has the DNA TGCGCCAGCAGCTTGGATCAGGGGCCTGGTAGGACTGAAGCTTTCTTT. Residues: CASSLDQGPGRTEAFF.

The sample holds many counts of this clonotype. V gene TRBV7-9 combines with J gene TRBJ2-3, with 10 bases that match TRBD2. The CDR3 spans 15 residues. The germline V gene has CDR1 SEHNR and CDR2 FQNEAQ (reference sequence). V shed 4 bases and J 5 bases; nucleotides not matched to a gene: 6. CDR3 loop: CASSSKRGGEDTQYF. Written as DNA, the CDR3 is TGTGCCAGCAGCTCCAAGCGGGGGGGCGAAGATACGCAGTATTTT.

This clonotype was counted ten times or more. The J gene is TRBJ2-7, the V gene TRBV7-2, with 7 bases aligning to TRBD1. This CDR3 region has 14 residues. J gave up 4 bases and V 3 bases, and 6 bases lay outside the gene matches. In germline, CDR1 is SGHTA, CDR2 FQGNSA. The CDR3 spells CASSFGTVTYEQYF. CDR3 DNA sequence: TGTGCCAGCAGCTTTGGGACAGTGACTTACGAGCAGTACTTC.

This clonotype was seen repeatedly, ten times or more. V and J are TRBV10-2 and TRBJ2-3; D ambiguous. The CDR3 runs 13 residues. V was pared by 5 bases and J by 1 base, with 7 bases between. Germline CDR1 and CDR2: WSHSY and SAAADI. CDR3 region: CASSRARTDTQYF. The DNA of the CDR3 is TGCGCCAGCAGTCGGGCCCGCACAGATACGCAGTATTTT.

This clonotype was counted at least ten times. The chain uses TRBV19 and TRBJ2-2; 7 nucleotides align to TRBD2. This CDR3 spans 15 amino acids. Germline CDR1 is LNHDA and CDR2 is SQIVND (reference sequence). V was clipped by 7 bases and J by 3 bases; unmatched bases: 8. The CDR3 loop reads CASKEGGLDTGELFF. The DNA of the CDR3 is TGTGCCAGTAAGGAGGGAGGGCTCGACACCGGGGAGCTGTTTTTT. Filled out from reference TRBV19 and TRBJ2-2, the complete variable domain reads DGGITQSPKYLFRKEGQNVTLSCEQNLNHDAMYWYRQDPGQGLRLIYYSQIVNDFQKGDIAEGYSVSREKKESFPLTVTSAQKNPTAFYLCASKEGGLDTGELFFGEGSRLTVL.

This clonotype occurred many times. The chain employs TRBV6-5 and TRBJ2-3; D gene unclear. The CDR3 is made up of 15 amino acids. CDR1 and CDR2 (germline): MNHEY, SVGAGI. V lost 1 base and J lost 1, with 9 bases in between. The CDR3 bases are TGTGCCAGCAGTTACTTAGGGCTGGGCACAGATACGCAGTATTTT. This encodes CASSYLGLGTDTQYF.

This clonotype showed up many times. The rearrangement joins TRBV29-1 to TRBJ1-5, with 7 bases that match TRBD1. After removal of 4 bases from V and 0 bases from J, the junction contained 3 bases not matched to a gene. CDR3 size: 14 residues. Germline V gene lookup returns CDR1 SQVTM and CDR2 ANQGSEA. The CDR3 reads CSVGDSYSNQPQHF. The DNA of the CDR3 is TGCAGCGTTGGGGACAGTTATAGCAATCAGCCCCAGCATTTT.

This clonotype was detected many times. The chain links TRBV7-9 to TRBJ2-5; no definite D call. Trimming cost V 6 bases and J 2 bases, with 10 bases left between them. Germline-derived CDR1 and CDR2 are SEHNR and FQNEAQ (reference sequence). The CDR3 covers 13 residues. For the CDR3, the DNA is TGTGCCAGCAGAAATGAGGAGCAAGAGACCCAGTACTTC. Translation gives CASRNEEQETQYF. Full variable domain (outside the CDR3, taken from reference TRBV7-9 and TRBJ2-5): DTGVSQNPRHKITKRGQNVTFRCDPISEHNRLYWYRQTLGQGPEFLTYFQNEAQLEKSRLLSDRFSAERPKGSFSTLEIQRTEQGDSAMYLCASRNEEQETQYFGPGTRLLVL.

This clonotype was counted a few times. The J gene is TRBJ2-7, the V gene TRBV19, with 7 bases that match TRBD2. Germline CDR1 reads LNHDA; CDR2 reads SQIVND (reference sequence). V trimming: 5 bases; J trimming: 0 bases; junction bases outside the gene matches: 7. CDR3 length: 15 residues. The CDR3 nucleotides are TGTGCCAGTAGTTCTCGAGCGGGGAGCTCCTACGAGCAGTACTTC. Translated, it gives CASSSRAGSSYEQYF.

This clonotype was counted ten times or more. The chain uses TRBV5-6 and TRBJ2-7; D might be TRBD2 (6 bases). Trimming took off 4 bases at V and 3 bases at J, with 17 bases between the two ends. The CDR3 spans 15 residues. CDR1 is SGHDT, CDR2 YYEEEE, per germline. The CDR3 DNA sequence: TGTGCCAGCAGCGGCACGGGGCGGGGTAGCTACGAGCAGTACTTC. This sequence encodes CASSGTGRGSYEQYF.

This clonotype was observed a few times. The junction does not match germline at one end; this may be a read error. The chain couples TRBV30 to TRBJ2-7; D may correspond to TRBD1 or TRBD2 (5 bases each). Germline values: CDR1 GTSNPN, CDR2 SVGIG (reference sequence). The CDR3 loop spans 15 amino acids. Here the CDR3 reads CTWSVGDRGPYEQYF. In nucleotides, the CDR3 is TGTACCTGGAGTGTAGGGGACCGGGGCCCCTACGAGCAGTACTTC.

This clonotype was recorded many times. V and J are TRBV5-1 and TRBJ2-3; the D gene is possibly TRBD1 (5 bases). CDR3 size: 14 residues. Germline CDR1 SGHRS, CDR2 YFSETQ. V was pared by 5 bases and J by 2 bases, with 12 bases between. The CDR3 DNA reads as TGCGCCAGCAGAGGGGCCCTGTACACAGATACGCAGTATTTT. Translating gives CASRGALYTDTQYF.